This T cell receptor beta chain originates from a study of CD8+CD57+ T cells in acquired aplastic anemia. Study as a whole: Sorted CD4+ and CD8+ cell DNA averaged approximately 3.2 ug.

The CDR3 contains 16 residues. Germline lookup yields CDR1 DFQATT and CDR2 SNEGSKA (reference sequence). J was trimmed by 2 bases and V by 6 bases; bases with no gene match: 14. The authors sequenced patients whose flow cytometry had shown CD8+CD57+ cell expansion. Each of the patients presented with severe acquired aplastic anemia. A note on this clonotype: No antigen is known for it.

Genomic DNA acted as the template from which TCR beta VDJ combination and CDR3 sequence profiling were carried out. MiXCR, run by TCRdb on the reads, gives a single entry per CDR3 protein. The sample records approximately 190,000 distinct CDR3 sequences, around half being singletons. General observations from the study: Both patients and controls carried the same twenty-nine CD8+ CDR3 sequences.

Sequenced sample: sorted CD4+, CD8+, or CD8+CD57+ T cells (not recorded which) from PBMCs. The gene calls are TRBV20-1 and TRBJ2-7; 9 bases line up with TRBD2. This TCR was recovered from a human donor with aplastic anemia. The CDR3 DNA follows: TGCAGTGCCACGACTAGCGGCGGTCCGGGAGCCTACGAGCAGTACTTC. This translates into CSATTSGGPGAYEQYF.